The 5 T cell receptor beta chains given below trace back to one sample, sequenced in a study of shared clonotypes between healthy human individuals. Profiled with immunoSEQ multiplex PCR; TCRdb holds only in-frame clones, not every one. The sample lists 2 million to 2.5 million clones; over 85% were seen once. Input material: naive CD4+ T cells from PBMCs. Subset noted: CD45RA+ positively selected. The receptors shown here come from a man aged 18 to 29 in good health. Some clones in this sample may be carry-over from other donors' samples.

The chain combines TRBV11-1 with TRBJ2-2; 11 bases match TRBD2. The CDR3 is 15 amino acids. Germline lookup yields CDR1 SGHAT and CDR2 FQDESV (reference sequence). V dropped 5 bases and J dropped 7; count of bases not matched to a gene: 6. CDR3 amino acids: CASSETSGSFGELFF. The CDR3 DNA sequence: TGTGCCAGCAGCGAAACTAGCGGGAGTTTCGGGGAGCTGTTTTTT.

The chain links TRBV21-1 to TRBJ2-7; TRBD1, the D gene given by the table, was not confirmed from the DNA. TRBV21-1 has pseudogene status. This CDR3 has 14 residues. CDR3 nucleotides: TGTGCCAGGACTTGGGGACAGCCCGACTACGAGCAGTACTTC. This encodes CARTWGQPDYEQYF.

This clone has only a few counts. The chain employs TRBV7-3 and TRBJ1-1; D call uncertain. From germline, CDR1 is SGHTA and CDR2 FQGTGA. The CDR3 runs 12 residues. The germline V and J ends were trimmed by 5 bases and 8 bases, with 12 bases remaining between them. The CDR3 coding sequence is TGTGCCAGCAGCCATCCCGGGCACGAAGCTTTCTTT. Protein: CASSHPGHEAFF.

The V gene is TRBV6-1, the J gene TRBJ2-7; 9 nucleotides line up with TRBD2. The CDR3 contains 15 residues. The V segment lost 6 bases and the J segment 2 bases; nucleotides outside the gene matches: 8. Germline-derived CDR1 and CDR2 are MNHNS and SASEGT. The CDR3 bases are TGTGCCAGCAGAATAGCGGGAGCAGGGGCCTACGAGCAGTACTTC. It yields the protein CASRIAGAGAYEQYF.

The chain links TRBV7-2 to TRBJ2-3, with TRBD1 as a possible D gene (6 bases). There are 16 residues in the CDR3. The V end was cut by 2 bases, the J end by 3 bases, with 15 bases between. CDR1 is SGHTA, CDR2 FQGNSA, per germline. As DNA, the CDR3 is TGTGCCAGCAGCTTAATTGGGGGCGGGTCTACAGATACGCAGTATTTT. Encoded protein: CASSLIGGGSTDTQYF.